The sequence of this TCR beta chain was determined in a study of a mutant IDH1 vaccine in newly diagnosed glioma. Study-level information: Week 35 held visit V12, while week 47 held visit V13.

Time point indicated: week 47, end of study. Topical imiquimod accompanied each vaccine dose, which consisted of 300 ug of mutant IDH1 20-mer peptide. In the case of this clone: Its specificity is unknown.

Sequenced by immunoSEQ multiplex PCR; TCRdb stores in-frame clones only, minus some. The sample yields fewer than 70,000 clones, around four fifths seen once. V dropped 4 bases and J dropped 9 bases, with 17 bases sitting between them. The CDR3 spans 15 residues. In germline, CDR1 is SGHRS, CDR2 YFSETQ. The source material was PBMCs, sampled from a glioma patient whose treatment included an IDH1 peptide vaccine. The origin of this receptor is a man aged 25 to 45 with glioma. This chain connects TRBV5-1 to TRBJ1-6; D unresolved. The CDR3 reads CASSDGPQMGSPLHF. The CDR3 DNA follows: TGCGCCAGCAGCGACGGGCCCCAGATGGGTTCACCCCTCCACTTT.